What follows are 5 T cell receptor beta chains derived from one specimen sequenced in a study of blood T cell repertoires in COVID-19. Only in-frame clones appear in the TCRdb table, and some are missing; sequencing was by immunoSEQ multiplex PCR. The data contain some 94,000 clones, about 87% of them singletons. Sequenced sample: peripheral blood. The source is a human donor in a cohort sampled during active COVID-19.

This clone is a singleton in its sample. This rearrangement joins TRBV3-1 (or the pseudogene TRBV3-2) to TRBJ1-1; no clear D gene. With 0 bases removed from V and 5 bases from J, the gap between germline ends came to 7 bases. The CDR3 is made up of 13 amino acids. The germline V gene encodes CDR1 LGHDT and CDR2 YNNKEL (reference sequence). This CDR3 is CASSQEKRTEAFF. In nucleotides, the CDR3 is TGTGCCAGCAGCCAAGAGAAGAGGACTGAAGCTTTCTTT.

The V and J genes are TRBV4-1 and TRBJ2-7; a weak D match, TRBD2 (7 bases). CDR3 size: 15 residues. V lost 4 bases and J 0 bases, leaving 13 bases between the germline ends. Germline loops: CDR1 MGHRA, CDR2 YSYEKL. CDR3: CASSLEGGSSYEQYF. The CDR3 DNA is TGCGCCAGCAGCCTCGAGGGGGGGTCCTCCTACGAGCAGTACTTC.

V usage is TRBV3-1 (or the pseudogene TRBV3-2) and J usage is TRBJ2-1, with D unclear. The CDR3 runs 13 residues. V was shortened by 2 bases and J by 8 bases, with 10 bases between the two germline ends. Germline values: CDR1 LGHDT, CDR2 YNNKEL (reference sequence). The CDR3 loop reads CASSQKLEYEQFF. For the CDR3, the DNA is TGTGCCAGCAGCCAAAAACTGGAGTATGAGCAGTTCTTC.

The chain links TRBV5-1 to TRBJ1-1, with D tentatively TRBD1 (6 bases). Germline V gives CDR1 SGHRS, CDR2 YFSETQ. Trimming stripped 2 bases from V and 5 bases from J, with 13 bases between. The CDR3 extends over 14 amino acids. The CDR3 spells CASSFASRGTEAFF. For the CDR3, the DNA is TGCGCCAGCAGCTTTGCCTCAAGGGGGACTGAAGCTTTCTTT. Full variable domain (remainder filled in from reference TRBV5-1 and TRBJ1-1): KAGVTQTPRYLIKTRGQQVTLSCSPISGHRSVSWYQQTPGQGLQFLFEYFSETQRNKGNFPGRFSGRQFSNSRSEMNVSTLELGDSALYLCASSFASRGTEAFFGQGTRLTVV.

The rearrangement uses TRBV11-3 and TRBJ1-1; D is unresolved. The ends were cut back, 5 bases at V and 5 bases at J, with 9 bases in the middle. Per the germline V gene, CDR1 is SGHNT and CDR2 is YENEEA. CDR3 length: 12 amino acids. CDR3 protein: CASSRDNTEAFF. For the CDR3, the DNA is TGTGCCAGCAGCCGAGATAATACTGAAGCTTTCTTT.